This TCR beta chain originates from a study of Graves' ophthalmopathy and Graves' hyperthyroidism (dated by TCRdb to between 2018 and 2020). About the full investigation: Hyperthyroidism was considered stable if no progression to ophthalmopathy occurred within 18 months of follow-up. TCR beta repertoire signatures were used to distinguish Graves' ophthalmopathy from Graves' hyperthyroidism and to predict progression to ophthalmopathy. In total, around 130 blood samples were TCR-sequenced: around 42 ophthalmopathy, some 75 hyperthyroidism and 17 hyperthyroidism-to-ophthalmopathy patients. A discovery set of 95 to 100 patients (around 40 ophthalmopathy, 57 stable hyperthyroidism) was enrolled to explore V-J signatures distinguishing ophthalmopathy from hyperthyroidism. An independent validation cohort comprised under 20 hyperthyroidism patients and 17 patients who later progressed from hyperthyroidism to ophthalmopathy. T-cell repertoires of thyroid tissue and blood were compared in more than five hyperthyroidism patients. Once sampling was done, hyperthyroidism patients were given methimazole at a starting dose of 30 mg daily, while ophthalmopathy patients were given high-dose intravenous methylprednisolone.

What the research found in general, with its limitations: Ophthalmopathy was separated from stable hyperthyroidism by the 13-signature model with just under 90% sensitivity and about 81% specificity in cross-validation and with 80%/75% in the test set. In validation, the model predicted ophthalmopathy progression with 55% to 71% sensitivity and 72.22% specificity; around twelve predicted patients were CT-confirmed with GO in a median of 6.5 months. Most of the expanded thyroid clonotypes with a frequency above 0.001 were also detected in blood, and it was suggested that the thyroid immune response may be reflected by blood repertoires. No statistical method was used to set the sample size in advance, and the investigators knew which group each participant was assigned to.

The hyperthyroidism patients were 18 to 65 years old and newly diagnosed, with a disease duration of less than 2 months. Patients with other autoimmune diseases, uncontrolled infections, pregnancy or lactation were excluded from the study. Diagnosis relied on clinical symptoms, serum thyroxine, TRAb, thyroid ultrasound and orbital computed tomography. Trizol reagent was used to extract the total RNA, and its quality was then checked on an Agilent 2100 Bioanalyzer. TCR beta CDR3 regions were amplified from RNA transcripts for repertoire sequencing. A first-round RT-PCR used HTBI primers with the Qiagen OneStep RT-PCR kit, followed by a second-round multiplex PCR, size selection and purification. The libraries underwent paired-end sequencing with 100 bp reads on an Illumina HiSeq2000. The study's processing was this. SOAPnuke was used to process the reads, throwing out any read that had adapters, had uncalled bases, had a mean Phred below 15, or lacked an exact constant-primer or identifier match. High-quality paired reads were merged with COPE v1.2.5. Each unique nucleotide sequence was treated as a clonotype, and MiTCR v1.1 was used to align the clonotypes to the IMGT TRB V, D and J references. The analysis was limited to V-J combinations with a frequency above 0.0001, which together covered about 99% of repertoires. For each V-J combination, a TCR clonal expansion and chaos score was defined as the ratio of F50 clonal expansion to chaos observed in the TCRdist matrix. Welch's t-statistics and random forest were used to reduce the features to about a dozen V-J combinations, which were then used as input to a naive Bayes classifier. Thyroid-blood repertoire similarity was quantified with the Morisita-Horn index. TCRdb itself trimmed the public reads at Q25 with fastp, ran MiXCR and retained productive beta chains. Each entry merges the rows of one CDR3 protein and shows their most common DNA and genes. None of the V and J calls come from the authors' own analysis; TCRdb made them. In this sample the table shows over a million distinct CDR3 sequences, roughly two fifths of which occur a single time. 11% of the sample rests with the top ten.

The CDR3 measures 14 amino acids from cysteine to phenylalanine. The kept DNA is CDR3 alone, 42 bases in frame from the first base. V is pruned by 6 bases and J by 2 bases, leaving 5 bases of the junction without a gene match. About this clonotype: Its binding antigen is unknown. Qualities for individual bases were not recorded, and no much larger clone is one base off.

The TCR was taken from an adult man with Graves' hyperthyroidism. Source material: peripheral blood or thyroid tissue (not recorded which). This chain is built from TRBV12-3 or TRBV12-4 and TRBJ2-7; TRBD1 fits 9 bases in the junction. Here is the DNA: TGTGCCAGCAGGGGGACAGGGTCCCCCTACGAGCAGTACTTC. The translation is CASRGTGSPYEQYF.